The present T cell receptor beta chain was sequenced within a study of control samples from healthy donors and cancer patients. The CDR3 contains 16 residues. The junction had 5 bases not matched to a gene; V was cut back by 5 bases and J by 1 base. The germline CDR1 and CDR2 sequences are SGHVS and FQNEAQ. Generated by immunoSEQ multiplex PCR, the TCRdb table keeps only in-frame clones and is missing some. The table has roughly 130,000 clones, roughly 95% seen once. The TCR comes from a man aged 25 to 40 in good health. Sequencing used blood. The chain has TRBV7-8 and TRBJ2-5; 12 bases match TRBD2. The CDR3 region has the DNA TGTGCCAGCAGCCGGCGACTAGCGGGGGCCCAAGAGACCCAGTACTTC. This sequence encodes CASSRRLAGAQETQYF.